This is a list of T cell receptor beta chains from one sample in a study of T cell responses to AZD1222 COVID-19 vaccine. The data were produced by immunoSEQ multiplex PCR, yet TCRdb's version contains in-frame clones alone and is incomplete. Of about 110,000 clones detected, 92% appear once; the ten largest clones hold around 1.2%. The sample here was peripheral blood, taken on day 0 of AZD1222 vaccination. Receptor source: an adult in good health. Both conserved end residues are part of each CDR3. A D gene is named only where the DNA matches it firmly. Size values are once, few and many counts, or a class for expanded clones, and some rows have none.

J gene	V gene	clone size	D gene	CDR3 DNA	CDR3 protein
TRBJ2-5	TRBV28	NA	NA	TGTGCCAGCAGTTATAGGAAGCCCCAAGAGACCCAGTACTTC	CASSYRKPQETQYF
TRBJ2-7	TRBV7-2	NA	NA	TGTGCCAGCAGCCGTGTTCCGGGGAGTGAGCAGTACTTC	CASSRVPGSEQYF
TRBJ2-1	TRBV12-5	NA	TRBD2	TGTGCTAGTGGTTTGGCGCGGGGGGGCCGTCGAGAGCAGTTCTTC	CASGLARGGRREQFF
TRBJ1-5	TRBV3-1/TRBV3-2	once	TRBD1	TGTGCCAGCAGCCAGGACAGGGATCAGCCCCAGCATTTT	CASSQDRDQPQHF
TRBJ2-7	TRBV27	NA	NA	TGTGCCAGCAGTTTGAAGGGGTACGAGCAGTACTTC	CASSLKGYEQYF
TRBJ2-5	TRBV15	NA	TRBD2	TGTGCCACCAGCAGAGATTCGGGGGGTTCAGGGACCCAGTACTTC	CATSRDSGGSGTQYF
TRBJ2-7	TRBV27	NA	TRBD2	TGTGCCAGCAGTTTTAGCGGGCATCTTTACGAGCAGTACTTC	CASSFSGHLYEQYF
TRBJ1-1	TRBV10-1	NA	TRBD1	TGCGCCAGCAGTGGCTATCACAGGGGGGTGATGAACACTGAAGCTTTCTTT	CASSGYHRGVMNTEAFF
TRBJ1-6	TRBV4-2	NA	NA	TGTGCCAGCAGCGACCGGGACAACCAATCACCCCTCCACTTT	CASSDRDNQSPLHF
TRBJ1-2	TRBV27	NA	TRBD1	TGTGCCAGCAGTTTAGCCCGGGACAGGGGTTTGGGCTACACCTTC	CASSLARDRGLGYTF
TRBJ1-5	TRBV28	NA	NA	TGTGCCAGCAGTTCGCCCGCGGGGAGCAATCAGCCCCAGCATTTT	CASSSPAGSNQPQHF
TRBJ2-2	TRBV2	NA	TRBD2	TGTGCCAGCAGTGAAAGAGCGGGAGGGCCTAGGTTCGGGGCCGGGGAGCTGTTTTTT	CASSERAGGPRFGAGELFF
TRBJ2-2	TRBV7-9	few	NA	TGTGCCAGCAGCTCGCCCATCCTCACCGGGGAGCTGTTTTTT	CASSSPILTGELFF
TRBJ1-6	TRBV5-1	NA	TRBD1	TGCGCCAGCTCAGACGGACAGGGACCTTATAATTCACCCCTCCACTTT	CASSDGQGPYNSPLHF
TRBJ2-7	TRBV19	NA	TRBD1	TGTGCCAGTAGTATACTCCCGGGACAGGGTCTCTACGAGCAGTACTTC	CASSILPGQGLYEQYF
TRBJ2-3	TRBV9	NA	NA	TGTGCCAGCAGCGTCGGTTCCAGGCCTGCTCGGGCGAGCACAGATACGCAGTATTTT	CASSVGSRPARASTDTQYF
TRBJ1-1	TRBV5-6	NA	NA	TGTGCCAGCAGCTTTTTGGGACTGAAGAACACTGAAGCTTTCTTT	CASSFLGLKNTEAFF
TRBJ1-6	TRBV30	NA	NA	TGTGCCTGGAGAAGGGAGCACTTGGGGTCACCCCTCCACTTT	CAWRREHLGSPLHF
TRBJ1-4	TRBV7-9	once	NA	TGTGCCAGCAGTTACCGGGACGGTGCAACTAATGAAAAACTGTTTTTT	CASSYRDGATNEKLFF
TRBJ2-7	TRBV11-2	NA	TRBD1	TGTGCCAGCAGCTCCACCAGGGGGATTACAGGGCTCGAGCAGTACTTC	CASSSTRGITGLEQYF
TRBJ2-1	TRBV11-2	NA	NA	TGTGCCAGCGCCCGGGAGAGCGGCTCCTACAATGAGCAGTTCTTC	CASARESGSYNEQFF
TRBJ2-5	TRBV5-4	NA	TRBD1	TGTGCCAGCAGCTACAGGGGGGAAGAGACCCAGTACTTC	CASSYRGEETQYF
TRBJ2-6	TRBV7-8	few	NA	TGTGCCAGCAGCTGGACAGCTGGGGCCAACGTCCTGACTTTC	CASSWTAGANVLTF
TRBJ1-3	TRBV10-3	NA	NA	TGTGCCATCAGTGAAGACGGATCCTCTGGAAACACCATATATTTT	CAISEDGSSGNTIYF
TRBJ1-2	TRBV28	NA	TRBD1	TGTGCCAGCACTTCGGACAGGAACTATGGCTACACCTTC	CASTSDRNYGYTF
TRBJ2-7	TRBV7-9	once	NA	TGTGCCAGCAGCTTAGGGTTAGGTAGGGAGCAGTACTTC	CASSLGLGREQYF
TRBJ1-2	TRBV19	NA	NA	TGTGCCAGTAGTAACCCCCGGGCTAACTATGGCTACACCTTC	CASSNPRANYGYTF
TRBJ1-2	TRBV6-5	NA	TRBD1	TGTGCCAGCAGTTACTTGGACAGGGGTGGCTATGGCTACACCTTC	CASSYLDRGGYGYTF
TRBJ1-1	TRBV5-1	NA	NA	TGCGCCAGCAGCCCGGCGGTTGGCAGGGTTAACACTGAAGCTTTCTTT	CASSPAVGRVNTEAFF
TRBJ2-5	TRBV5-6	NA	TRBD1	TGTGCCAGCAGCTGGACAGGGGGCGCAACGGAGACCCAGTACTTC	CASSWTGGATETQYF
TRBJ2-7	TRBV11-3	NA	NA	TGTGCCAGCATCAAACACCCCGAGGGGGAGCAGTACTTC	CASIKHPEGEQYF
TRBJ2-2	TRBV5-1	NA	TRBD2	TGCGCCAGCAGCGAATTAGCGGGAGCCACCGGGGAGCTGTTTTTT	CASSELAGATGELFF
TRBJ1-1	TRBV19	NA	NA	TGTGCCAGTAGTATTGGCCTTCTCCGGGCGAACACTGAAGCTTTCTTT	CASSIGLLRANTEAFF
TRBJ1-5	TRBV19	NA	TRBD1	TGTGCCAGTAGTAAGTCCAGACAGGGGGGCAATCAGCCCCAGCATTTT	CASSKSRQGGNQPQHF
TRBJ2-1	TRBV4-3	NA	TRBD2	TGCGCCAGCAGCCAGGGGGGGTTCTACAATGAGCAGTTCTTC	CASSQGGFYNEQFF
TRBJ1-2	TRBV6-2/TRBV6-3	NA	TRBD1	TGTGCCAGCAGTTACCGGGACAGGGTCGTTCGCGGCTACACCTTC	CASSYRDRVVRGYTF
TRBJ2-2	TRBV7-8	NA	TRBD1	TGTGCCAGCAGCCCATTCAGGGACAGGAACACCGGGGAGCTGTTTTTT	CASSPFRDRNTGELFF
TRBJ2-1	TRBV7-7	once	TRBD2	TGTGCCAGCAGCCCGGGACTAGCGGGGGTACTTAATGAGCAGTTCTTC	CASSPGLAGVLNEQFF
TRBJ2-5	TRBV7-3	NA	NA	TGTGCCAGCAGCTTAAGGGCTAGTCAAGAGACCCAGTACTTC	CASSLRASQETQYF
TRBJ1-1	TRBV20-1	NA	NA	TGCAGTGCTAGTTTGGGTGTGGACACTGAAGCTTTCTTT	CSASLGVDTEAFF
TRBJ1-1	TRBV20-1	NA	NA	TGCAGTGCTAGTAACAGAATGAACACTGAAGCTTTCTTT	CSASNRMNTEAFF
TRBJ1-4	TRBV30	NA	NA	TGTGCCTGGAGTGTACGCGGGTTCCATAATGAAAAACTGTTTTTT	CAWSVRGFHNEKLFF
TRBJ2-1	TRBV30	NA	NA	TGTGCCTGGAGTCAGGGACTCAGCTCCTACAATGAGCAGTTCTTC	CAWSQGLSSYNEQFF
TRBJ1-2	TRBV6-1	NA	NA	TGTGCCAGCAGTGAAGCAGCCTCATACTATGGCTACACCTTC	CASSEAASYYGYTF
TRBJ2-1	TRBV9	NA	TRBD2	TGTGCCAGCAGCGTAGGAATCGGGACTAGCGGTGACTTAAGTAGGAACAATGAGCAGTTCTTC	CASSVGIGTSGDLSRNNEQFF
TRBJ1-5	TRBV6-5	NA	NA	TGTGCCAGCAGTTACTCCCCGGGTAGCAATCAGCCCCAGCATTTT	CASSYSPGSNQPQHF
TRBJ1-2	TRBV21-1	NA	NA	TGTGCCAGCAGCAAAGGGGGTGAAGGCTACACCTTC	CASSKGGEGYTF
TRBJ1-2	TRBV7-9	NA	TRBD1	TGTGCCAGCAGCCATAAGACAGGGCATGGCTACACCTTC	CASSHKTGHGYTF
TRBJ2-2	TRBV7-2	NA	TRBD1	TGTGCCAGCAGCTTAGAACAGGGGCAAACCGGGGAGCTGTTTTTT	CASSLEQGQTGELFF
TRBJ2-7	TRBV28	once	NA	TGTGCCAGCAGTTCCTCGGCCTCCTACGAGCAGTACTTC	CASSSSASYEQYF
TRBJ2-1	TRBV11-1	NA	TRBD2	TGTGCCAGCAGCCCCGCCGAGCGGGGGTCCTACAATGAGCAGTTCTTC	CASSPAERGSYNEQFF
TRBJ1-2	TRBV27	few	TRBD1	TGTGCCAGCAGTTTACACTGGCAGGGGGCGAGTTATAATGGCTACACCTTC	CASSLHWQGASYNGYTF
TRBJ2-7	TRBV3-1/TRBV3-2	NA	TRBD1	TGTGCCAGCAGCGGCCGGGACAGGGGGGACGAGCAGTACTTC	CASSGRDRGDEQYF
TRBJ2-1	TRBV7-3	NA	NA	TGTGCCAGCAGCTTAATGGGTCCTGCCAATGAGCAGTTCTTC	CASSLMGPANEQFF